The clone carrying this T cell receptor beta chain was found a few times. Its antigen remains unknown. Sample-barcoded 5' priming and a J-beta primer mix drove a second PCR of about 6 to 12 cycles. TCRdb ran MiXCR on the 5' RACE reads and lists one entry per CDR3 protein. The data show 980,000 or so distinct CDR3 sequences, about 48% seen once. This sample was taken from a study of blood T cells in healthy people across ages. Study conclusions and caveats: Estimated diversity, derived from one million T cells, was regarded as an underestimate.

Sequencing was performed on blood. The sequence derives from a man aged 25 to 40 in good health.

The CDR3 loop is CASSSGLEDNEQYF. The CDR3 nucleotides are TGCGCCAGCAGTTCGGGACTAGAGGACAATGAGCAGTACTTC. The chain couples TRBV10-1 to TRBJ2-5; 8 bases are a match to TRBD2. The CDR3 has 14 amino acids. Germline CDR1 and CDR2: WNHNN and SYGVQD (reference sequence). With V trimmed by 5 bases and J by 11 bases, 13 bases remained unmatched.